This T cell receptor beta chain was identified in a study of blood T cell repertoires in COVID-19. Study summary: The analysed material was cDNA or gDNA that came from T cells, B-cell-depleted T cells, or PBMCs.

Trimming left V 3 bases short and J 5 bases short, with 3 bases between. Germline CDR1 and CDR2: PRHDT and FYEKMQ (reference sequence). This CDR3 contains 11 residues. As to this clone: Other DNA sequences from this sample encode an identical CDR3 as well.

Clones were read by immunoSEQ multiplex PCR, and TCRdb kept only the in-frame ones, dropping some. This sample has hundreds of thousands of clones, with roughly 90% found just once. The V and J genes are TRBV13 and TRBJ2-3; the D is unclear. The sample was peripheral blood. This clonotype originated in a man aged 18 to 29 with COVID-19, enrolled during active disease. The CDR3 bases are TGTGCCAGCAGCTTTAGAGATACGCAGTATTTT. Its translation is CASSFRDTQYF.